A selection of T cell receptor beta chains follows, all from one sample in a study of shared clonotypes between healthy human individuals. Sequencing was performed with immunoSEQ multiplex PCR; in TCRdb, only in-frame clones are kept and a portion is missing. The sample has under 2,000,000 clones, just under 95% seen once. Sequencing was carried out using naive CD8+ T cells sorted from blood. The source is a man aged 18 to 29 in good health. The CDR3 runs from the conserved cysteine through the conserved F or W.

CDR3aa | j_gene | v_gene
CASSLGREGDQPQHF | TRBJ1-5 | TRBV4-1
CASSTHLGGEQYF | TRBJ2-7 | TRBV27
CASSLNGDSPLHF | TRBJ1-6 | TRBV11-3
CASSGTEGSYEQYF | TRBJ2-7 | TRBV5-6
CASSYLGSGNTIYF | TRBJ1-3 | TRBV5-6
CASSPFDTEAFF | TRBJ1-1 | TRBV2
CASSEALQDTQYF | TRBJ2-3 | TRBV2
CASSEWGRNYEQYF | TRBJ2-7 | TRBV6-1
CASSLSRLAGVPSYNEQFF | TRBJ2-1 | TRBV27
CASSPWTGTDTQYF | TRBJ2-3 | TRBV11-3
CASSLDLLEQQHF | TRBJ1-5 | TRBV5-5
CASGGGTEAFF | TRBJ1-1 | TRBV19
CASSLRQGSLQPQHF | TRBJ1-5 | TRBV27
CASSWGGTQYF | TRBJ2-5 | TRBV7-9
CSSTLAGSYNEQFF | TRBJ2-1 | TRBV29-1
CASSHSDGSYEQYF | TRBJ2-7 | TRBV4-3
CASSMTSYSYNEQFF | TRBJ2-1 | TRBV19
CASSYPGQGRSSETQYF | TRBJ2-5 | TRBV5-6
CASSHPWGAEGGELFF | TRBJ2-2 | TRBV5-6
CSVANEQFF | TRBJ2-1 | TRBV29-1
CASRDRGYEQYF | TRBJ2-7 | TRBV6-6
CASSQVVGTEAFF | TRBJ1-1 | TRBV4-1
CASSFGSSPTVRGYTF | TRBJ1-2 | TRBV11-2
CASSSIAGASYNEQFF | TRBJ2-1 | TRBV7-9
CASSSRLRPGTDTQYF | TRBJ2-3 | TRBV13
CASSPGTGLTGELFF | TRBJ2-2 | TRBV5-6
CASSPATGYEQYF | TRBJ2-7 | TRBV2
CASGLAEDYEQYF | TRBJ2-7 | TRBV12-5
CASSLGRVHEQYF | TRBJ2-7 | TRBV27
CASSLAYRQELNTEAFF | TRBJ1-1 | TRBV7-8
CASSPLFGGYEQYF | TRBJ2-7 | TRBV14
CASSLEGLGRETQYF | TRBJ2-5 | TRBV28